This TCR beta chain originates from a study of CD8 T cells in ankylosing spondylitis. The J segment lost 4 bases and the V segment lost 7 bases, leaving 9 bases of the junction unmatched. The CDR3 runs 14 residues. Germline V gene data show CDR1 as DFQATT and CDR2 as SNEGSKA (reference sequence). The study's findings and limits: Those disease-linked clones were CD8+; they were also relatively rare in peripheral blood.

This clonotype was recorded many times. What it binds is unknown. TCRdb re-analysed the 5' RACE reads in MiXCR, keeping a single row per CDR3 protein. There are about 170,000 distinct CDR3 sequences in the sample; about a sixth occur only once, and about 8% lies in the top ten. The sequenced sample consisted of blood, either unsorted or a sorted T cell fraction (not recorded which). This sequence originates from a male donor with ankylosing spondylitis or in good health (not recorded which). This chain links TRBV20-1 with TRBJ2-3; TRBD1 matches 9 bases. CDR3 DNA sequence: TGCAGTGTTAACAGGGGGCGCATGGCAGATACGCAGTATTTT. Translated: CSVNRGRMADTQYF.